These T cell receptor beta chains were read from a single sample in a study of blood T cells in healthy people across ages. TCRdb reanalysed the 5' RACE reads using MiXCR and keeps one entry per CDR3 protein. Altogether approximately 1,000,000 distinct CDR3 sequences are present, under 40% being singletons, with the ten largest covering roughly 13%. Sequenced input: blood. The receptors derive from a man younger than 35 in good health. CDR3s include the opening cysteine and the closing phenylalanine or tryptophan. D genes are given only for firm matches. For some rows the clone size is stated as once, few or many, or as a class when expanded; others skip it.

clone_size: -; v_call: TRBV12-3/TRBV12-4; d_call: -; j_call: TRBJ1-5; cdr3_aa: CASSPSPGKESNQPQHF; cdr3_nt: TGTGCCAGCAGCCCCAGTCCGGGGAAGGAGAGCAATCAGCCCCAGCATTTT
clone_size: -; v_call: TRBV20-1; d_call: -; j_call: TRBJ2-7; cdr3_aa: CSASLVRSEQYF; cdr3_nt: TGCAGTGCTAGCCTCGTGAGGTCCGAGCAGTACTTC
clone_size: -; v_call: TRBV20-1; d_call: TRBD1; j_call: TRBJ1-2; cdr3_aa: CSARHRGANYGYTF; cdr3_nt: TGCAGTGCTAGGCACAGGGGCGCTAACTATGGCTACACCTTC
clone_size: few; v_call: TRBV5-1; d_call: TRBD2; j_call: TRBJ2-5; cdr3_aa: CASSTGLAGAQETQYF; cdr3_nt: TGCGCCAGCAGCACTGGACTAGCGGGAGCGCAAGAGACCCAGTACTTC
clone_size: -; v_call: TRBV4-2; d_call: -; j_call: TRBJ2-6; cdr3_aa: CASSQEPPGLSSGANVLTF; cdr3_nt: TGTGCCAGCAGCCAAGAACCCCCGGGACTGAGCTCTGGGGCCAACGTCCTGACTTTC
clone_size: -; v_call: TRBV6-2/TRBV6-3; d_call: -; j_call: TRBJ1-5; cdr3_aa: CASWDQNFQPQHF; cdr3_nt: TGTGCCAGCTGGGACCAGAATTTTCAGCCCCAGCATTTT
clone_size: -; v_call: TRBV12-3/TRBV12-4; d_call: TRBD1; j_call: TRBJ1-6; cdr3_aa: CASSRDRNSPLHF; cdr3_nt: TGTGCCAGCAGCAGGGACAGAAATTCACCCCTCCACTTT
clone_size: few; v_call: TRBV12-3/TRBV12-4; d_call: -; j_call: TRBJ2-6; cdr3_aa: CASQPGSGANVLTF; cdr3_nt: TGTGCCAGCCAACCCGGGTCTGGGGCCAACGTCCTGACTTTC
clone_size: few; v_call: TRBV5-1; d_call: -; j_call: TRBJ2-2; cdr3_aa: CASSLSSGNTGELFF; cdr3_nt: TGCGCCAGCAGCTTGTCGTCCGGTAACACCGGGGAGCTGTTTTTT
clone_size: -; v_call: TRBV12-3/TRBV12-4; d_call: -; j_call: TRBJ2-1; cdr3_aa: CASTIENQGQFF; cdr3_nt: TGTGCCAGCACTATTGAGAACCAGGGGCAGTTCTTC
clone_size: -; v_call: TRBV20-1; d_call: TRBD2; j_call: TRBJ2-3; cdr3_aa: CSARDRPSGGPSTDTQYF; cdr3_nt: TGCAGTGCTAGAGATCGGCCTAGCGGGGGGCCGAGCACAGATACGCAGTATTTT
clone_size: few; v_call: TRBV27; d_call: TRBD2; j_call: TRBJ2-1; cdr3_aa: CASSLSGGAEKEQFF; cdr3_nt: TGTGCCAGCAGCCTTAGCGGGGGGGCCGAGAAGGAGCAGTTCTTC
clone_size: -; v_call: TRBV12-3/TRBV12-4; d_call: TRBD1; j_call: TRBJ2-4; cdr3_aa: CASSFKGQGSKNIQYF; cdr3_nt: TGTGCCAGCAGTTTTAAAGGACAGGGAAGCAAAAACATTCAGTACTTC
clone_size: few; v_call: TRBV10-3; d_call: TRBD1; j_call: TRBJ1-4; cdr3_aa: CAISPGQGLTNEKLFF; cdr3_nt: TGTGCCATCAGTCCGGGACAGGGGTTGACTAATGAAAAACTGTTTTTT
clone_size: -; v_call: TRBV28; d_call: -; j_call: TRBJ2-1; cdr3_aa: CACLGSNEQFF; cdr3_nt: TGTGCCTGCCTAGGGAGCAATGAGCAGTTCTTC
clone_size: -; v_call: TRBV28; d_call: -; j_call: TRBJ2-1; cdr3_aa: CASSLLERWYNEQFF; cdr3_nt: TGTGCCAGCAGTTTATTGGAGCGGTGGTACAATGAGCAGTTCTTC